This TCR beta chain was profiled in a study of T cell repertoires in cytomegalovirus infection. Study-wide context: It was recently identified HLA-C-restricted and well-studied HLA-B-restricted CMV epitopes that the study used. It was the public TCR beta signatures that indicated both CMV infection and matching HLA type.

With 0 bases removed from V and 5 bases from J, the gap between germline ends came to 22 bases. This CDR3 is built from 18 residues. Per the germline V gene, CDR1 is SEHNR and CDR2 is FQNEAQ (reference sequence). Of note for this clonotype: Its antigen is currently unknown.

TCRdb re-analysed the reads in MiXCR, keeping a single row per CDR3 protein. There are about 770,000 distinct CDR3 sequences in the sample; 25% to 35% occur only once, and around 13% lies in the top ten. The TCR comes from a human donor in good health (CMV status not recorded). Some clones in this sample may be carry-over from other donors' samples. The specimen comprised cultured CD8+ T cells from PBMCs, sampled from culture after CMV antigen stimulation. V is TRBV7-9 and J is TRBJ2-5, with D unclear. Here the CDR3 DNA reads TGTGCCAGCAGCTTAGCTTATGACTTCCCCATCTCTTGGGAGACCCAGTACTTC. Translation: CASSLAYDFPISWETQYF.